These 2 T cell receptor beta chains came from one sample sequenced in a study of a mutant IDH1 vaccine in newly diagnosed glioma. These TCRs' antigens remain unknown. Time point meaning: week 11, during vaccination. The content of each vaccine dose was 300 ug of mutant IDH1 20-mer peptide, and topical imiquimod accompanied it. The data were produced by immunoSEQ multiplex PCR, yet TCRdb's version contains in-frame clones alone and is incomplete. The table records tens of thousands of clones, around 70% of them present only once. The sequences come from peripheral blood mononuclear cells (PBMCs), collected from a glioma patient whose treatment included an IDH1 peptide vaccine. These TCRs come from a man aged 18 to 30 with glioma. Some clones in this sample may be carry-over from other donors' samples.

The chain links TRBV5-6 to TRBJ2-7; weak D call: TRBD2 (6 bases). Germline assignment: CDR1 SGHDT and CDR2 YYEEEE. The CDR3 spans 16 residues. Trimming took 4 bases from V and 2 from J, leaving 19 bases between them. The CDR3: CASSDKTGLIPYEQYF. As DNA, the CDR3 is TGTGCCAGCAGCGACAAAACGGGACTGATCCCCTACGAGCAGTACTTC.

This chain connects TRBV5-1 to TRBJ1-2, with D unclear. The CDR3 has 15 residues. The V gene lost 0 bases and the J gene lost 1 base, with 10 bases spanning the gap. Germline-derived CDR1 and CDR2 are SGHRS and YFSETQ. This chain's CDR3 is CASSLEAGLNYGYTF. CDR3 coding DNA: TGCGCCAGCAGCTTGGAGGCAGGACTTAACTATGGCTACACCTTC.